This TCR beta chain is from a study of T-cell memory formation after mild COVID-19. Notes on the study in general: There were some responding clones in pre-infection memory, which suggested that cross-reactive memory had joined.

TCRdb re-called the 5' RACE reads through MiXCR, storing one row per CDR3 protein. This sample has 300,000 to 350,000 distinct CDR3 sequences, with around 15% found just once. Unmatched junction bases numbered 9, after V lost 3 bases and J lost 4 bases. This CDR3 has 15 residues. Per the germline V gene, CDR1 is SGDLS and CDR2 is YYNGEE. This clonotype was found a few times. Its antigen is not known. The chain joins TRBV9 to TRBJ2-7; 8 bases are shared with TRBD1. Sample: PBMCs or a T cell subset sorted from them (not recorded which). The clonotype was recovered from a man younger than 35 who had mild COVID-19 (a few samples of this study predate the infection). Cell type and time point are not known. CDR3 protein: CASSAFRQGTYEQYV. CDR3 nucleotide sequence: TGTGCCAGCAGCGCTTTCCGACAGGGGACATACGAGCAGTACGTC.